The 6 T cell receptor beta chains below all came from one sample that was sequenced in a study of cytomegalovirus exposure and HLA in healthy donors. Vbeta (60) and Jbeta (13) primers were used in the PCR. Clones were read by immunoSEQ multiplex PCR, and TCRdb kept only the in-frame ones, dropping some. The sample records around 250,000 clones, about 80% being singletons. Sequencing input: PBMCs. All receptors derive from a woman aged 60-75 years in good health and CMV-seropositive.

This chain uses TRBV5-6 with TRBJ2-2; a possible D gene is TRBD2 (5 bases). V lost 4 bases and J 1 base, leaving 8 bases between the germline ends. Germline V gene lookup returns CDR1 SGHDT and CDR2 YYEEEE. The CDR3 sequence is 14 residues long. The CDR3 loop is CASSQGLNTGELFF. CDR3 bases: TGTGCCAGCAGCCAAGGACTGAACACCGGGGAGCTGTTTTTT.

About this clone: Other DNA sequences within the sample encode an identical CDR3. This chain links TRBV18 with TRBJ2-5; TRBD1 aligns across 9 bases. This CDR3 comprises 13 residues. CDR1 is KGHSH, CDR2 LQKENI, per germline. V gave up 4 bases and J gave up 3 bases; unmatched junction bases: 0. CDR3 DNA sequence: TGTGCCAGCTCACGGACAGGGGAAGAGACCCAGTACTTC. Protein: CASSRTGEETQYF.

The chain combines TRBV2 with TRBJ1-5, with 12 positions matching TRBD1. The V segment lost 7 bases and the J segment 7 bases; nucleotides outside the gene matches: 14. The CDR3 contains 17 residues. Germline assignment: CDR1 SNHLY and CDR2 FYNNEI. This CDR3 reads CASTWDRGRGAPQPQHF. DNA for the CDR3: TGTGCCAGCACCTGGGACAGGGGGCGAGGGGCCCCACAGCCCCAGCATTTT.

J is TRBJ2-6 and V is TRBV4-2; 10 nucleotides align to TRBD1. The germline V gene encodes CDR1 LGHNA and CDR2 YNFKEQ. This CDR3 spans 18 amino acids. V was pared by 4 bases and J by 2 bases, with 8 bases of the junction left unmatched. CDR3 residues: CASSPWTGGETGANVLTF. CDR3 bases: TGTGCCAGCAGCCCTTGGACAGGGGGGGAAACTGGGGCCAACGTCCTGACTTTC.

The chain recombines TRBV5-1 with TRBJ2-5; maybe TRBD2 (5 bases). The V and J ends lost 4 bases and 3 bases respectively, with 16 bases between them. CDR1 is SGHRS, CDR2 YFSETQ, per germline. This CDR3 contains 15 residues. The CDR3 spells CASSAPERSKETQYF. CDR3 bases: TGCGCCAGCAGCGCCCCGGAGCGGTCCAAAGAGACCCAGTACTTC.

The chain combines TRBV5-1 with TRBJ2-7; D remains ambiguous. Between the trimmed V and J ends, which lost 0 bases and 3 bases, there was a span of 7 bases. Germline CDR1 is SGHRS and CDR2 is YFSETQ. There are 13 residues in the CDR3. The chain's CDR3 is CASSLERDYEQYF. DNA for the CDR3: TGCGCCAGCAGCTTGGAGAGAGACTACGAGCAGTACTTC.